Below are 27 T cell receptor beta chains sequenced from a single sample in a study of PD-L1 blockade in urothelial cancer. Measured with immunoSEQ multiplex PCR; TCRdb has only the in-frame clones, and not every one. The repertoire includes tens of thousands of clones, 65% to 90% of them detected once, and 6.8% sits in the top ten. Time point noted: pretreatment peripheral blood. This specimen was PBMCs, taken around atezolizumab (anti-PD-L1) treatment. The receptors were gathered from a man in his fifties or sixties with urothelial cancer.

V and J are TRBV6-1 and TRBJ1-4; D is unclear. CDR1 and CDR2 from the germline V gene are MNHNS and SASEGT. The CDR3 is made up of 14 amino acids. The V gene lost 2 bases and the J gene lost 5 bases, with 9 bases spanning the gap. CDR3 nucleotides: TGTGCCAGCAGTGAAAACAGCGGGAATGAAAAACTGTTTTTT. Translation gives CASSENSGNEKLFF.

The chain links TRBV19 to TRBJ1-6; no firm D call. The germline V gene encodes CDR1 LNHDA and CDR2 SQIVND (reference sequence). The CDR3 has 16 residues. The V and J ends lost 5 bases and 6 bases respectively, with 17 bases between them. Written as DNA, the CDR3 is TGTGCCAGTAGTTCGACTTTGGACGGACTTAATTCACCCCTCCACTTT. It specifies CASSSTLDGLNSPLHF.

This clone was recorded once. The genes are TRBV29-1 and TRBJ2-1, with 8 bases fitting TRBD1. The germline CDR1 and CDR2 sequences are SQVTM and ANQGSEA. The CDR3 is 13 amino acids. The J segment lost 6 bases and the V segment lost 7 bases, leaving 8 bases of the junction unmatched. CDR3 loop: CSAAAGQGNEQFF. CDR3 nucleotides: TGCAGCGCCGCAGCCGGACAGGGCAATGAGCAGTTCTTC.

Note on this clone: Different DNA sequences within this sample yield the same CDR3. The rearrangement uses TRBV6-1 and TRBJ2-5; D is undetermined. V was pared by 6 bases and J by 4 bases, with 6 bases between. The CDR3 covers 11 residues. Per germline, CDR1 MNHNS and CDR2 SASEGT. The CDR3 sequence: CASRERETQYF. CDR3 DNA sequence: TGTGCCAGCAGGGAGAGAGAGACCCAGTACTTC.

The rearrangement links TRBV19 to TRBJ1-5, with D possibly TRBD1 on 6 matching bases. Germline V gene data show CDR1 as LNHDA and CDR2 as SQIVND (reference sequence). V was shortened by 9 bases and J by 5 bases, with 11 bases between the two germline ends. This CDR3 spans 12 amino acids. Here the CDR3 DNA reads TGTGCCAGCAGACAGGTAGATCAGCCCCAGCATTTT. Amino acids: CASRQVDQPQHF.

The chain is built from TRBV28 and TRBJ2-2; 7 nucleotides agree with TRBD2. J gave up 1 base and V 2 bases, and 4 bases lay outside the gene matches. The CDR3 sequence is 16 residues long. Germline-derived CDR1 and CDR2 are MDHEN and SYDVKM. The CDR3 bases are TGTGCCAGCAGTTTACGGGGCGGGGGGAACACCGGGGAGCTGTTTTTT. Its protein is CASSLRGGGNTGELFF.

In regard to this clone: A junction end diverges from the germline sequence, so it may reflect a read error. The CDR3 bases are TGCGCCAGCGGTCATCAGGGTAGCAATCAGCCCCAGCATTTT. Amino acids: CASGHQGSNQPQHF. The V gene is TRBV23-1, the J gene TRBJ1-5, with a weak D call TRBD1 (5 bases). TRBV23-1 is flagged as an ORF with uncertain function. The length of the CDR3 is 14 residues.

This CDR3 reads CASSRGTSGGGNNEQFF. The CDR3 coding sequence is TGTGCCAGCAGCCGGGGGACTAGCGGGGGGGGAAACAATGAGCAGTTCTTC. The V and J genes are TRBV5-4 and TRBJ2-1; 16 nucleotides agree with TRBD2. Germline V gene lookup returns CDR1 SGHNT and CDR2 YYREEE (reference sequence). This CDR3 comprises 17 residues. V lost 4 bases to trimming and J lost 5 bases; unmatched junction nucleotides: 6.

The genes are TRBV7-9 and TRBJ2-7, with no clear D. The CDR3 contains 15 residues. Looked up from germline, CDR1 is SEHNR and CDR2 is FQNEAQ (reference sequence). With 3 bases removed from V and 0 bases from J, the gap between germline ends came to 12 bases. The CDR3 spells CASSFPSLSSYEQYF. DNA of the CDR3: TGTGCCAGCAGCTTTCCCAGTCTCAGCTCCTACGAGCAGTACTTC.

This clone showed up just a few times. The rearrangement links TRBV30 to TRBJ1-2; 9 nucleotides line up with TRBD1. The V and J ends lost 3 bases and 7 bases, in that order; junction bases with no gene match: 9. Germline V lookup: CDR1 GTSNPN, CDR2 SVGIG (reference sequence). The CDR3 totals 14 residues. CDR3 sequence (DNA): TGTGCCTGGAGAGGACAGGGGAAGTATAGTGGCTACACCTTC. Translation: CAWRGQGKYSGYTF. The whole variable domain, remainder taken from reference TRBV30 and TRBJ1-2, is SQTIHQWPATLVQPVGSPLSLECTVEGTSNPNLYWYRQAAGRGLQLLFYSVGIGQISSEVPQNLSASRPQDRQFILSSKKLLLSDSGFYLCAWRGQGKYSGYTFGSGTRLTVV.

The rearrangement joins TRBV25-1 to TRBJ2-7; a possible D gene is TRBD2 (5 bases). CDR3 length: 14 residues. Germline loops: CDR1 MGHDK, CDR2 SYGVNS. V was trimmed by 6 bases and J by 0 bases, leaving 12 bases between them. Written as DNA, the CDR3 is TGTGCCAGCAGGAAGGACGGAGGCTCCTACGAGCAGTACTTC. This translates into CASRKDGGSYEQYF.

This clone was seen a single time. The chain employs TRBV5-1 and TRBJ2-2, with D perhaps matching TRBD2 (5 bases). There are 14 residues in the CDR3. V lost 2 bases and J lost 2, with 7 bases in between. Germline assignment: CDR1 SGHRS and CDR2 YFSETQ. The CDR3: CASSFEGNTGELFF. In DNA, the CDR3 is TGCGCCAGCAGCTTCGAGGGTAACACCGGGGAGCTGTTTTTT.

The rearrangement links TRBV5-1 to TRBJ2-7; 7 nucleotides agree with TRBD1. The V and J ends lost 2 bases and 0 bases, in that order; junction bases with no gene match: 2. There are 14 residues in the CDR3. Germline-derived CDR1 and CDR2 are SGHRS and YFSETQ. CDR3 loop: CASSLWTGSYEQYF. CDR3 coding DNA: TGCGCCAGCAGCTTATGGACAGGCTCCTACGAGCAGTACTTC.

V gene TRBV27 combines with J gene TRBJ1-2; TRBD1 is a possible D gene (5 bases). The CDR3 has 14 residues. Per germline, CDR1 MNHEY and CDR2 SMNVEV (reference sequence). V lost 6 bases and J lost 4, with 15 bases in between. The CDR3 is CASSPSWRGYGYTF. The DNA of the CDR3 is TGTGCCAGCAGCCCCTCATGGAGGGGCTATGGCTACACCTTC.

This chain connects TRBV5-6 to TRBJ2-6, with D perhaps matching TRBD1 (6 bases). The CDR3 has 18 amino acids. V lost 0 bases and J 2 bases, leaving 15 bases between the germline ends. The germline V gene has CDR1 SGHDT and CDR2 YYEEEE. The CDR3 nucleotides are TGTGCCAGCAGCTTGGCCGCAGGGGTTTCTCCTGGGGCCAACGTCCTGACTTTC. Protein product: CASSLAAGVSPGANVLTF.

The genes are TRBV30 and TRBJ2-2; 10 positions match TRBD1. This CDR3 has 15 residues. Germline CDR1 and CDR2: GTSNPN and SVGIG (reference sequence). DNA for the CDR3: TGTGCGGTGGACTCCGGGACAGGGGACACCGGGGAGCTGTTTTTT. Protein product: CAVDSGTGDTGELFF.

The V call is TRBV15, the J call TRBJ2-5, with D perhaps TRBD1 (5 bases). The V end was cut by 5 bases, the J end by 2 bases, with 15 bases between. The CDR3 is made up of 15 amino acids. The germline gives CDR1 LNHNV, CDR2 YYDKDF (reference sequence). CDR3 residues: CATSSRQHYQETQYF. In DNA form, the CDR3 reads TGTGCCACCAGCTCGAGACAGCACTATCAAGAGACCCAGTACTTC. Variable domain in full (rest from reference TRBV15 and TRBJ2-5): DAMVIQNPRYQVTQFGKPVTLSCSQTLNHNVMYWYQQKSSQAPKLLFHYYDKDFNNEADTPDNFQSRRPNTSFCFLDIRSPGLGDTAMYLCATSSRQHYQETQYFGPGTRLLVL.

This clone was detected only once. The chain is built from TRBV7-2 and TRBJ2-2; the D is unclear. This CDR3 has 13 residues. Germline CDR1 reads SGHTA; CDR2 reads FQGNSA. The V gene lost 5 bases and the J gene lost 6 bases, with 10 bases spanning the gap. CDR3 nucleotides: TGTGCCAGCAGCCCTTACTTGGCCGGGGAGCTGTTTTTT. Its protein is CASSPYLAGELFF.

The CDR3 reads CASSTNRVVNTIYF. In DNA, the CDR3 is TGTGCCAGCAGTACCAACAGGGTGGTAAACACCATATATTTT. This chain joins TRBV28 and TRBJ1-3, with D perhaps TRBD1 (6 bases). The CDR3 contains 14 residues. The germline gives CDR1 MDHEN, CDR2 SYDVKM. V was clipped by 5 bases and J by 6 bases, with 14 bases between them.

The chain carries TRBV19 and TRBJ2-5; 11 bases agree with TRBD1. CDR3 length: 15 amino acids. Germline V gene lookup returns CDR1 LNHDA and CDR2 SQIVND (reference sequence). The J segment lost 2 bases and the V segment lost 3 bases, leaving 2 bases of the junction unmatched. The CDR3 protein is CASSIGDRGQETQYF. CDR3 DNA sequence: TGTGCCAGTAGTATCGGGGACAGGGGGCAAGAGACCCAGTACTTC.

J is TRBJ1-1 and V is TRBV5-5, with TRBD1 identical over 9 bases. The CDR3 is made up of 18 amino acids. Germline lookup yields CDR1 SGHKS and CDR2 YYEKEE (reference sequence). The trim removed 0 bases at V and 6 bases at J, leaving 15 bases unmatched. The CDR3 nucleotides read TGTGCCAGCAGCTTGGGGGGAGGGACAGGGAGGTTTATCGCTGAAGCTTTCTTT. Its protein product is CASSLGGGTGRFIAEAFF.

This CDR3 reads CAMGTGPEAFF. CDR3 nucleotides: TGTGCCATGGGGACAGGGCCTGAAGCTTTCTTT. The V and J genes are TRBV2 and TRBJ1-1, with 9 bases fitting TRBD1. Germline V gene lookup returns CDR1 SNHLY and CDR2 FYNNEI. CDR3 length: 11 amino acids. Losses at the gene ends were 10 bases for V and 6 bases for J; bases not matched to a gene: 3.

The chain links TRBV18 to TRBJ2-3; 12 positions match TRBD2. With V trimmed by 3 bases and J by 1 base, 5 bases remained unmatched. This CDR3 region has 17 residues. Germline lookup yields CDR1 KGHSH and CDR2 LQKENI. CDR3: CASSPFASGGGTDTQYF. The CDR3 bases are TGTGCCAGCTCACCTTTCGCTAGCGGGGGGGGCACAGATACGCAGTATTTT.

This rearrangement joins TRBV28 to TRBJ2-1; a possible D gene is TRBD2 (7 bases). Germline V gene sequence: CDR1 MDHEN, CDR2 SYDVKM. The CDR3 has 17 residues. The germline V and J ends were trimmed by 2 bases and 4 bases, with 18 bases remaining between them. CDR3 sequence (DNA): TGTGCCAGCAGTTTAGGGAGGGGGGGGGCCGTGTACAATGAGCAGTTCTTC. Protein sequence: CASSLGRGGAVYNEQFF. Full variable domain (outside the CDR3, taken from reference TRBV28 and TRBJ2-1): DVKVTQSSRYLVKRTGEKVFLECVQDMDHENMFWYRQDPGLGLRLIYFSYDVKMKEKGDIPEGYSVSREKKERFSLILESASTNQTSMYLCASSLGRGGAVYNEQFFGPGTRLTVL.

This chain uses TRBV30 with TRBJ2-3, with D maybe TRBD1 (6 bases). The CDR3 loop spans 15 amino acids. Germline V gene lookup returns CDR1 GTSNPN and CDR2 SVGIG (reference sequence). V was cut by 2 bases and J by 4 bases, with 16 bases left in between. CDR3 DNA sequence: TGTGCCTGGAGTCCCGGAACCCCAGGGGCAGATACGCAGTATTTT. It encodes CAWSPGTPGADTQYF.

This clone was recorded a few times. This CDR3 reads CASKDRFSGNTIYF. CDR3 coding DNA: TGTGCCAGCAAGGACAGGTTCTCTGGAAACACCATATATTTT. V and J are TRBV6-1 and TRBJ1-3, with 7 bases that match TRBD1. V was pared by 7 bases and J by 0 bases, with 3 bases of the junction left unmatched. Germline V gene lookup returns CDR1 MNHNS and CDR2 SASEGT. The CDR3 is made up of 14 amino acids.

This chain joins TRBV28 and TRBJ2-1; D might be TRBD1 (6 bases). V lost 3 bases and J 6 bases, leaving 15 bases between the germline ends. This CDR3 contains 15 residues. The germline V gene has CDR1 MDHEN and CDR2 SYDVKM. In DNA form, the CDR3 reads TGTGCCAGCAGTTTTGTGGACAGCTTTTTCAATGAGCAGTTCTTC. Translated, it gives CASSFVDSFFNEQFF.